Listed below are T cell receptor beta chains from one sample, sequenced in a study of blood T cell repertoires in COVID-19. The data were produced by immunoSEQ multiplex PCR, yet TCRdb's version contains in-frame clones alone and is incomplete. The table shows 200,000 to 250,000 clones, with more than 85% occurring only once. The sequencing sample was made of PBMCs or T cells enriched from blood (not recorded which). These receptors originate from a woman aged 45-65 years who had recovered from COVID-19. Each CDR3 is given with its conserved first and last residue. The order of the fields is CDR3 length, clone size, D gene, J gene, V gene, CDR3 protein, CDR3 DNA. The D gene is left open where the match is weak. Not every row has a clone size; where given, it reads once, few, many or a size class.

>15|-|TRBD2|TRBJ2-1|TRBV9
CASSATSGKVNEQFF
TGTGCCAGCAGCGCGACTAGCGGGAAAGTGAATGAGCAGTTCTTC
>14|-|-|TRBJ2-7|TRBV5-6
CASSFQGPSYEQYF
TGTGCCAGCAGCTTTCAGGGGCCCTCCTACGAGCAGTACTTC
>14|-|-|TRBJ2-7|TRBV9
CASSSGTDSGEQYF
TGTGCCAGCAGCTCGGGGACTGACTCGGGGGAGCAGTACTTC
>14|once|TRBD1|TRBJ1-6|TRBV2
CASGQGWENSPLHF
TGTGCCAGCGGACAGGGCTGGGAGAATTCACCCCTCCACTTT
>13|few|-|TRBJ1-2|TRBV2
CAIRRGLNYGYTF
TGTGCCATTCGTAGAGGGCTAAACTATGGCTACACCTTC
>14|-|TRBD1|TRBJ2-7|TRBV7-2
CASSLGGGPYEQYF
TGTGCCAGCAGCTTAGGAGGGGGCCCCTACGAGCAGTACTTC
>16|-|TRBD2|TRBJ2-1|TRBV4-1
CASSQEDSGTTDEQFF
TGCGCCAGCAGCCAAGAGGATTCCGGGACTACTGATGAGCAGTTCTTC
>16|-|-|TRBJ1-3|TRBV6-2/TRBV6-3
CASSYSRSAPGNTIYF
TGTGCCAGCAGTTACTCGAGGTCGGCACCTGGAAACACCATATATTTT
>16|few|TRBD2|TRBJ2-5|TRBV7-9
CASSYGTSGNGGTQYF
TGTGCCAGCAGCTATGGGACTAGCGGGAACGGAGGGACCCAGTACTTC
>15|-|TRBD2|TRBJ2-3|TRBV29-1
CSVQLAGGPDDTQYF
TGCAGCGTACAACTAGCGGGAGGGCCGGACGATACGCAGTATTTT
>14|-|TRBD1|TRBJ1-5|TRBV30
CAWSPGGFTQPQHF
TGTGCCTGGAGCCCAGGGGGATTTACTCAGCCCCAGCATTTT
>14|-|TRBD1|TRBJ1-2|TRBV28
CASSNLGTEYGYTF
TGTGCCAGCAGTAACCTAGGGACAGAGTATGGCTACACCTTC
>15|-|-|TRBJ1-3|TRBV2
CASISGRVGGNTIYF
TGTGCCAGCATCAGTGGGAGGGTCGGTGGAAACACCATATATTTT
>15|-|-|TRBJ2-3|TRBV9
CASSVDGLETDTQYF
TGTGCCAGCAGCGTAGACGGCCTAGAGACGGATACGCAGTATTTT
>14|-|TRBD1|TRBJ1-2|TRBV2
CASSVDRANYGYTF
TGTGCCAGCAGTGTGGACAGGGCAAACTATGGCTACACCTTC
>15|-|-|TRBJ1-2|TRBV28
CASFPSRGGGGGYTF
TGTGCCAGCTTCCCCTCGAGGGGCGGGGGCGGAGGCTACACCTTC
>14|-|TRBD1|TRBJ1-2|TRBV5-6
CASSTQGQGGGYTF
TGTGCCAGCAGTACCCAAGGACAGGGTGGCGGCTACACCTTC
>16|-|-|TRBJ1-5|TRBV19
CASSIVEQGIGQPQHF
TGTGCCAGTAGTATCGTCGAACAGGGTATAGGTCAGCCCCAGCATTTT
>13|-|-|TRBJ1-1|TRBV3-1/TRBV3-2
CASSQGDGQKAFF
TGTGCCAGCAGCCAAGGTGATGGACAAAAAGCTTTCTTT
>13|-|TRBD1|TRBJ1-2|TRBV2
CASQWDSVSGYTF
TGTGCCAGTCAGTGGGACAGCGTAAGTGGCTACACCTTC
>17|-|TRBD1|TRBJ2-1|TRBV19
CASSITFLGGAYNEQFF
TGTGCCAGTAGTATAACGTTTCTAGGGGGCGCCTACAATGAGCAGTTCTTC
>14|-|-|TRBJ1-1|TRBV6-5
CASSYSRGGTEAFF
TGTGCCAGCAGTTACTCCCGAGGGGGCACTGAAGCTTTCTTT
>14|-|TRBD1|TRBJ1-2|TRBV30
CAWSVPGQGYGYTF
TGTGCCTGGAGTGTCCCCGGACAGGGTTATGGCTACACCTTC
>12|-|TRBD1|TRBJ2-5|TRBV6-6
CASRTGSETQYF
TGTGCCAGCAGGACAGGGTCGGAGACCCAGTACTTC
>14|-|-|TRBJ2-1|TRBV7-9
CASSHPLQGYEQFF
TGTGCCAGCAGCCACCCCTTACAGGGCTATGAGCAGTTCTTC
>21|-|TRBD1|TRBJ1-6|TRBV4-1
CASSQVESYRQGSSYNSPLHF
TGCGCCAGCAGCCAAGTTGAAAGTTACCGACAGGGGAGCTCCTATAATTCACCCCTCCACTTT
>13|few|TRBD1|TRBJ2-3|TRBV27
CASGQGRRDTQYF
TGTGCCAGCGGACAGGGGCGAAGAGATACGCAGTATTTT
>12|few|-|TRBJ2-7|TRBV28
CATRAGIYEQYF
TGTGCCACCAGGGCGGGGATCTACGAGCAGTACTTC